This T cell receptor (beta chain) was sequenced for a study of CD8 T cells in ankylosing spondylitis. Turning to this clonotype: What it binds is unknown.

Study-wide findings and caveats: Within matched ankylosing spondylitis synovial fluid, disease-linked clones were reportedly significantly enriched. Past studies reported some motif variants in reactive arthritis synovial fluid and blood. In peripheral blood, disease-linked CD8+ clones occurred at relatively low frequencies.

Quantitative molecular-barcoded 5'-RACE generated the TCR beta libraries. TCRdb processed the 5' RACE reads anew with MiXCR; each CDR3 protein has one entry. The sample lists some 39,000 distinct CDR3 sequences, around 10% occurring once. CDR3 length: 19 residues. V gave up 6 bases and J gave up 0 bases, with 21 bases separating them. The V gene's germline CDR1 is SGHAT and CDR2 FQDESV (reference sequence). The chain carries TRBV11-1 and TRBJ2-6; D possibly uses TRBD1 or TRBD2 (5 bases each). This TCR was recovered from a male donor with ankylosing spondylitis. Sequences were obtained from synovial fluid, either unsorted or a sorted T cell fraction (not recorded which). CDR3 nucleotide sequence: TGTGCCAGCAGAAAAAGGCCACAGGCCGGGGTCTCTGGGGCCAACGTCCTGACTTTC. Translation: CASRKRPQAGVSGANVLTF.